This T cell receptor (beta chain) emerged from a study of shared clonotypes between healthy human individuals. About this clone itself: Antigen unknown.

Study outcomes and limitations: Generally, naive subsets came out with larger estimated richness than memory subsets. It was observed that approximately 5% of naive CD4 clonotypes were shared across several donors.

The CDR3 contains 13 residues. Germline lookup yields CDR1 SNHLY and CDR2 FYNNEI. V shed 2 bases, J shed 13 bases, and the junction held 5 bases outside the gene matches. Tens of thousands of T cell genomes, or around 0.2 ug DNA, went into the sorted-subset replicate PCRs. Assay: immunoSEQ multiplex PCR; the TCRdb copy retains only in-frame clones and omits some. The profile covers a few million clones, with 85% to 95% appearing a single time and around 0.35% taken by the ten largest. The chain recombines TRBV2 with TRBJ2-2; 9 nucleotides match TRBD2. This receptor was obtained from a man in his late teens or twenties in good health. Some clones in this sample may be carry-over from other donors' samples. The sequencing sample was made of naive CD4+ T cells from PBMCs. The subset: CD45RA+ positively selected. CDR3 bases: TGTGCCAGCAGTGAAAACGGAGCGGGAGGGCTGTTTTTT. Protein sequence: CASSENGAGGLFF.